The clone carrying this T cell receptor beta chain occurred many times. Its antigen is currently unknown. The data were obtained in a study of response to subunit inactivated influenza vaccine. TCRdb re-called the RT-PCR reads with MiXCR, one entry per CDR3 protein. Of some 850,000 distinct CDR3 sequences listed, around 18% are singletons. The CDR3 is 17 amino acids. CDR1 and CDR2 from the germline V gene are SGHRS and YFSETQ. Unmatched junction bases numbered 6, after V lost 3 bases and J lost 3 bases. Overall study results and limits: The authors suggested that every seasonal influenza vaccination recruits few new T cells.

Here the sequenced sample was PBMCs from blood, taken 5 days after vaccination. The origin of this receptor is a man in his fifties who received an inactivated influenza vaccine. The rearrangement links TRBV5-1 to TRBJ2-1; 13 bases are shared with TRBD2. In DNA, the CDR3 is TGCGCCAGCAGCTGGGGGACTAGCGGGACCGGCTACAATGAGCAGTTCTTC. This gives the protein CASSWGTSGTGYNEQFF.